This entry is about one T cell receptor delta chain. Its matching antigen is unknown. The template was reverse-transcribed extracted RNA. The CDR3 regions were amplified by multiplex PCR from V-gene primers to a constant-region primer. TCRdb re-called clones from the multiplex PCR reads via CATT. The sample lists some 54,000 delta-chain clones; roughly 15% were seen once. This specimen belongs to a study of Vδ1+ human thymocytes. CDR3 size: 19 residues. Germline-derived CDR1 and CDR2 are TSWWSYY and QGS. J was trimmed by 10 bases and V by 4 bases; bases with no gene match: 22. Study results and caveats: Thymic TRG and TRD repertoires appeared highly polyclonal. Despite high sort purity, around 19% of thymic T cell receptor delta sequences were Vdelta2.

This rearrangement joins TRDV1 to TRDJ1; TRDD3 matches at 12 bases. The specimen was Vdelta1+ gamma-delta thymocytes from the thymus. Subset described: FACS-sorted CD3+ TCRalphabeta- TCRVdelta1+ TCRVdelta2- thymocytes. The receptor's source is a boy less than two years old who had congenital heart surgery. In DNA, the CDR3 is TGTGCTCTTGGGGTTTCTTCCTACACTTCAATACTGGGGGATACTCGACTCATCTTT. This codes for CALGVSSYTSILGDTRLIF.